These 27 T cell receptor beta chains came from one sample sequenced in a study. TCRdb redid the calling of the reads with MiXCR, one entry per CDR3 protein. The data contain approximately 4,300 distinct CDR3 sequences, roughly a tenth of them singletons. Sequencing input: CD4+ T cells from synovial fluid. The origin of the receptors is a human donor with rheumatoid arthritis.

This clonotype is medium-sized (0.01 to 0.1%) by share. The genes are TRBV11-2 and TRBJ1-6, with D possibly matching TRBD1 (6 bases). Trimming took off 5 bases at V and 4 bases at J, with 12 bases between the two ends. Germline V lookup: CDR1 SGHAT, CDR2 FQNNGV. The CDR3 runs to 15 residues. For the CDR3, the DNA is TGTGCCAGCAGCCGGGTACAGGGATATAATTCACCCCTCCACTTT. It translates to CASSRVQGYNSPLHF.

This clonotype has a count of ten or more. The rearrangement uses TRBV28 and TRBJ1-5; D possibly corresponds to TRBD1 (6 bases). The V and J ends lost 6 bases and 2 bases respectively, with 14 bases between them. The CDR3 extends over 15 amino acids. Germline values: CDR1 MDHEN, CDR2 SYDVKM. As DNA, the CDR3 is TGTGCCAGCAGGCAGGGGTCCTATGGCAATCAGCCCCAGCATTTT. Amino acids: CASRQGSYGNQPQHF.

The CDR3 DNA is TGTGCCTGGAGTCGGCAGGGACACTCACCCCTCCACTTT. Translated, it gives CAWSRQGHSPLHF. This chain uses TRBV30 with TRBJ1-6; tentatively, D is TRBD1 (6 bases). The germline CDR1 and CDR2 sequences are GTSNPN and SVGIG (reference sequence). This CDR3 contains 13 residues. Trimming pared 2 bases from V and 10 bases from J, leaving 12 bases between.

This clonotype counts as medium-sized (0.01 to 0.1%). This chain connects TRBV10-3 to TRBJ2-3, with D unclear. Germline values: CDR1 ENHRY, CDR2 SYGVKD. This CDR3 is built from 15 residues. V lost 3 bases and J 1 base, leaving 11 bases between the germline ends. The CDR3 DNA sequence: TGTGCCATCAGTGAAGGCAAGGGCGGCACAGATACGCAGTATTTT. As protein: CAISEGKGGTDTQYF.

By sample fraction, this clonotype is medium-sized. The chain employs TRBV20-1 and TRBJ2-7, with D unresolved. The germline V and J ends were trimmed by 0 bases and 9 bases, with 9 bases remaining between them. The CDR3 totals 11 residues. Looked up from germline, CDR1 is DFQATT and CDR2 is SNEGSKA (reference sequence). CDR3 DNA sequence: TGCAGTGCTAGAGAGATAGTGCGGCAGTACTTC. Encoded protein: CSAREIVRQYF.

The CDR3 nucleotides are TGTGCCAGCAGTAACCGACAGGGGTTATCTGAAGCTTTCTTT. The encoded protein is CASSNRQGLSEAFF. V gene TRBV28 combines with J gene TRBJ1-1, with 8 bases that match TRBD1. CDR1 and CDR2 (germline): MDHEN, SYDVKM. CDR3 length: 14 residues. The J segment lost 6 bases and the V segment lost 5 bases, leaving 8 bases of the junction unmatched.

The chain uses TRBV3-1 and TRBJ2-1; D unclear. The CDR3 is 16 amino acids. V gave up 1 base and J gave up 2 bases, with 12 bases separating them. Germline lookup yields CDR1 LGHDT and CDR2 YNNKEL (reference sequence). CDR3 coding DNA: TGTGCCAGCAGCCAAGGGTATGGGTCTACCTACAATGAGCAGTTCTTC. Translation: CASSQGYGSTYNEQFF.

This clonotype was found many times. The chain employs TRBV6-2 or TRBV6-3 and TRBJ2-2, with D uncertain. V was trimmed by 6 bases and J by 6 bases, leaving 8 bases between them. The CDR3 is 12 residues long. Germline lookup yields CDR1 MNHEY and CDR2 SVGEGT. Here the CDR3 DNA reads TGTGCCAGCAGGGAGAGCGCCGGGGAGCTGTTTTTT. Translated: CASRESAGELFF.

The sample holds many counts of this clonotype. This chain joins TRBV5-4 and TRBJ2-6; D ambiguous. The CDR3 consists of 16 residues. CDR1 is SGHNT and CDR2 is YYREEE in the germline V gene (reference sequence). Between the trimmed V and J ends, which lost 0 bases and 3 bases, there was a span of 10 bases. CDR3 coding DNA: TGTGCCAGCAGCTTGGCCGCAATAGGTGGGGCCAACGTCCTGACTTTC. Amino acids: CASSLAAIGGANVLTF.

The chain links TRBV21-1 to TRBJ1-5. TRBV21-1 represents a pseudogene. The CDR3 runs to 15 residues. The CDR3 spells CASSKPKGDNQPQHF. As DNA, the CDR3 is TGTGCCAGCAGCAAACCGAAAGGAGACAATCAGCCCCAGCATTTT.

In its sample, this clonotype was seen many times. The genes are TRBV5-6 and TRBJ2-1, with 7 bases identical to TRBD2. CDR1 is SGHDT, CDR2 YYEEEE, per germline. The CDR3 is 16 residues long. V dropped 4 bases and J dropped 0; count of bases not matched to a gene: 7. This CDR3 reads CASSRTRPGSYNEQFF. For the CDR3, the DNA is TGTGCCAGCAGCAGGACTAGGCCGGGCTCCTACAATGAGCAGTTCTTC.

By frequency in the sample, this clonotype is medium-sized. This sequence joins TRBV6-2 or TRBV6-3 and TRBJ1-6; D is uncertain. V was cut by 4 bases and J by 7 bases, with 5 bases left in between. Germline V gene lookup returns CDR1 MNHEY and CDR2 SVGEGT. The CDR3 is 12 residues long. CDR3 DNA: TGTGCCAGCAGTTTCCGGAATTCACCCCTCCACTTT. Amino acid sequence: CASSFRNSPLHF.

In the case of this clonotype: This may arise from a read error, as a much more abundant clone is one base away. V usage is TRBV6-1 and J usage is TRBJ1-1; D not resolved. The germline V gene has CDR1 MNHNS and CDR2 SASEGT. The CDR3 totals 13 residues. CDR3 protein: CASTHTGVTEVFF. The CDR3 DNA reads as TGTGCCAGCACCCATACGGGAGTGACTGAAGTTTTCTTT.

This clonotype was seen many times. This sequence joins TRBV6-5 and TRBJ2-7; TRBD1 matches 7 bases. CDR1 is MNHEY and CDR2 is SVGAGI in the germline V gene. V dropped 8 bases and J dropped 1; count of bases not matched to a gene: 5. CDR3 size: 13 residues. CDR3 in amino acids: CASQPGGSYEQYF. The CDR3 nucleotides read TGTGCCAGCCAGCCAGGGGGTTCCTACGAGCAGTACTTC.

Relative to its sample, this clonotype is medium-sized. V is TRBV7-2 and J is TRBJ2-1; 13 nucleotides agree with TRBD2. Germline V CDR1 and CDR2: SGHTA, FQGNSA. The CDR3 runs to 16 residues. V was pared by 5 bases and J by 8 bases, with 9 bases of the junction left unmatched. The CDR3 coding sequence is TGTGCCAGCAGCGGACAGACTAGCGGGAGGAGCCATGAGCAGTTCTTC. The encoded protein is CASSGQTSGRSHEQFF.

A note on this clonotype: A much larger clone is a single base away; this may be a read error. The V call is TRBV6-6, the J call TRBJ2-7, with D perhaps matching TRBD2 (6 bases). There are 13 residues in the CDR3. From germline, CDR1 is MNHNY and CDR2 SVGAGI (reference sequence). The CDR3 DNA reads as TGTGCCAGCAGATACTCGCCGGGGACTGAGCAGTACTTC. Its protein product is CASRYSPGTEQYF.

In its sample, this clonotype ranks as medium-sized. The rearrangement joins TRBV5-1 to TRBJ2-2, with TRBD1 identical over 9 bases. Per germline, CDR1 SGHRS and CDR2 YFSETQ. With V trimmed by 4 bases and J by 1 base, 2 bases remained unmatched. This CDR3 is built from 15 residues. The CDR3 DNA is TGCGCCAGCAGCCCGGGACAGGGGAACACCGGGGAGCTGTTTTTT. Its translation is CASSPGQGNTGELFF.

Worth noting for this clonotype: A much larger clone differs from this one at a single base, so this may be a read error. The chain joins TRBV7-9 to TRBJ1-1, with D tentatively TRBD1 (6 bases). From germline, CDR1 is SEHNR and CDR2 FQNEAQ (reference sequence). The CDR3 has 16 amino acids. CDR3 amino acids: CVSSFAQGLTGTEAFF. In DNA form, the CDR3 reads TGTGTCAGCAGCTTTGCACAGGGTCTAACCGGCACTGAAGCTTTCTTT.

This clonotype was seen ten or more times. The chain joins TRBV20-1 to TRBJ1-2; D possibly corresponds to TRBD1 (5 bases). Trimming removed 4 bases at V and 3 bases at J, with 9 bases between. The CDR3 extends over 12 amino acids. Germline V gene data show CDR1 as DFQATT and CDR2 as SNEGSKA (reference sequence). The CDR3 protein is CSAMEGYYGYTF. The CDR3 DNA reads TGCAGTGCTATGGAGGGGTACTATGGCTACACCTTC.

This clonotype has at least ten counts. The chain employs TRBV7-9 and TRBJ2-1, with 14 bases aligning to TRBD2. Trimming cost V 7 bases and J 0 bases; bases outside gene matches: 8. The CDR3 has 18 residues. Germline CDR1 and CDR2: SEHNR and FQNEAQ (reference sequence). CDR3 in amino acids: CASTWGLAGAPSYNEQFF. CDR3 DNA: TGTGCCAGCACCTGGGGACTAGCGGGAGCCCCCTCCTACAATGAGCAGTTCTTC.

Within the sample, this clonotype is medium-sized. The chain recombines TRBV6-2 or TRBV6-3 with TRBJ2-6, with D tentatively TRBD1 (5 bases). Trimming left V 6 bases short and J 5 bases short, with 14 bases between. CDR1 MNHEY and CDR2 SVGEGT come from the germline V gene. The CDR3 consists of 15 residues. CDR3 loop: CASSRTGPWANVLTF. DNA for the CDR3: TGTGCCAGCAGCCGCACAGGTCCCTGGGCCAACGTCCTGACTTTC.

Of note for this clonotype: A much larger clone sits a single nucleotide away, making a read error possible. V is TRBV12-3 or TRBV12-4 and J is TRBJ2-3, with D unclear. Trimming removed 3 bases from V and 3 bases from J, with 10 bases in between. The CDR3 covers 14 residues. The CDR3 coding sequence is TGTGCCAGCAGTTTTGGGTCAGAAACAGATACGCAGTATTTT. It encodes CASSFGSETDTQYF.

This clonotype is labeled as medium-sized (0.01 to 0.1%). This rearrangement joins TRBV30 to TRBJ1-5, with D tentatively TRBD1 (6 bases). CDR1 is GTSNPN and CDR2 is SVGIG in the germline V gene (reference sequence). V was trimmed by 8 bases and J by 6 bases, leaving 17 bases between them. The CDR3 covers 13 residues. The CDR3 sequence: CAMGAGEGQPQHF. DNA for the CDR3: TGTGCCATGGGGGCAGGGGAGGGTCAGCCCCAGCATTTT.

This clonotype qualifies as medium-sized. The gene calls are TRBV6-1 and TRBJ2-1; D is unresolved. Trimming left V 0 bases short and J 7 bases short, with 16 bases between. The CDR3 is made up of 16 amino acids. Germline lookup yields CDR1 MNHNS and CDR2 SASEGT. CDR3 DNA sequence: TGTGCCAGCAGTGAAGCCTCGAGGCTAGTTATAAATGAGCAGTTCTTC. It encodes CASSEASRLVINEQFF.

This clonotype was detected only a few times. This chain links TRBV28 with TRBJ2-7; the D call may be TRBD1 or TRBD2 (5 bases each). The CDR3 is made up of 13 amino acids. V lost 6 bases and J lost 2, with 11 bases in between. Germline CDR1 reads MDHEN; CDR2 reads SYDVKM. The CDR3 loop is CASSWDGTYEQYF. CDR3 DNA sequence: TGTGCCAGCAGCTGGGACGGGACCTACGAGCAGTACTTC. Based on the CDR3 plus reference TRBV28 and TRBJ2-7, the full variable domain is DVKVTQSSRYLVKRTGEKVFLECVQDMDHENMFWYRQDPGLGLRLIYFSYDVKMKEKGDIPEGYSVSREKKERFSLILESASTNQTSMYLCASSWDGTYEQYFGPGTRLTVT.

As to this clonotype: A much larger clone differs from this one at a single base, so this may be a read error. The chain uses TRBV2 and TRBJ2-7; 7 nucleotides line up with TRBD1. The CDR3 is made up of 13 amino acids. J gave up 6 bases and V 11 bases, and 13 bases lay outside the gene matches. Germline V gives CDR1 SNHLY, CDR2 FYNNEI. CDR3 sequence: CASNRGELGEQYF. The CDR3, as DNA: TGTGCCTCAAACAGGGGAGAGTTGGGCGAGCAGTACTTC.

This clonotype was counted many times. The chain links TRBV6-5 to TRBJ2-5, with TRBD2 identical over 7 bases. CDR3 length: 13 amino acids. Germline trimming cut 6 bases from V and 1 base from J; bases unmatched to any gene: 2. Germline lookup yields CDR1 MNHEY and CDR2 SVGAGI. The CDR3 loop reads CASRIAGQETQYF. The CDR3 nucleotides are TGTGCCAGCAGGATAGCGGGCCAAGAGACCCAGTACTTC.